The 32 T cell receptor beta chains below come from one sample, sequenced in a study of blood T cell repertoires in COVID-19. Sequencing was performed with immunoSEQ multiplex PCR; in TCRdb, only in-frame clones are kept and a portion is missing. The sample consists of under 130,000 clones, roughly 80% of them appearing once. The source material was peripheral blood. The source of these receptors is a man aged 70 or older with active or convalescent COVID-19.

The rearrangement joins TRBV3-1 (or the pseudogene TRBV3-2) to TRBJ2-2, with 7 bases identical to TRBD2. The CDR3 covers 16 residues. Germline trimming cut 3 bases from V and 6 bases from J; bases unmatched to any gene: 10. CDR1 and CDR2 (germline): LGHDT, YNNKEL (reference sequence). CDR3: CASSHAGLVVSGELFF. The CDR3 region has the DNA TGTGCCAGCAGCCACGCCGGACTAGTCGTCTCCGGGGAGCTGTTTTTT.

This clone was seen once. At one boundary the junction diverges from the germline segment, which might be a read error. The genes are TRBV7-7 and TRBJ2-5; unclear D gene. CDR3 length equals 15 residues. Germline V CDR1 and CDR2: SSHAT, FNYEAQ (reference sequence). DNA of the CDR3: TGTGCTAGCAGCTTGAGGCCCGGAGACCGTGAGACCCAGTACTTC. Translating it yields CASSLRPGDRETQYF.

This clone has only a few counts. The V and J genes are TRBV21-1 and TRBJ2-1; the table's D call, TRBD2, was not checked against the DNA. TRBV21-1 is reported as a pseudogene. The CDR3 runs to 15 residues. CDR3 region: CASSPPPREGGEQFF. For the CDR3, the DNA is TGTGCCAGCAGCCCCCCCCCGCGGGAGGGCGGTGAGCAGTTCTTC.

The chain joins TRBV3-1 (or the pseudogene TRBV3-2) to TRBJ1-5; no reliable D call. This CDR3 spans 13 amino acids. Germline V gene data show CDR1 as LGHDT and CDR2 as YNNKEL (reference sequence). Trimming shortened V by 4 bases and J by 2 bases, and 6 bases separated the two germline ends. CDR3 DNA: TGTGCCAGCAGCCGCGGGGGCAATCAGCCCCAGCATTTT. Encoded protein: CASSRGGNQPQHF.

The chain employs TRBV7-8 and TRBJ2-7; TRBD2 might be the D (6 bases). Germline V gene data show CDR1 as SGHVS and CDR2 as FQNEAQ. This CDR3 contains 20 residues. Trimming took off 1 base at V and 5 bases at J, with 30 bases between the two ends. The CDR3 DNA sequence: TGTGCCAGCAGCTTAGTGGAAGGCATAAGATCGGGTACTAGCCGCCACGAGCAGTACTTC. Amino acids: CASSLVEGIRSGTSRHEQYF.

The chain is built from TRBV6-4 and TRBJ2-3; 8 nucleotides line up with TRBD2. Germline V CDR1 and CDR2: MRHNA, SNTAGT. Trimming took 7 bases from V and 2 from J; bases not matched to a gene: 8. The CDR3 totals 15 residues. As DNA, the CDR3 is TGTGCCAGCACCCGCTGGCGGGGGGACACAGATACGCAGTATTTT. Its translation: CASTRWRGDTDTQYF.

The V and J genes are TRBV5-1 and TRBJ2-1; 10 bases align to TRBD2. Germline V lookup: CDR1 SGHRS, CDR2 YFSETQ. J was trimmed by 3 bases and V by 4 bases; bases with no gene match: 7. CDR3 length: 16 amino acids. The CDR3 region is CASSGLAADGYNEQFF. In nucleotides, the CDR3 is TGCGCCAGCAGCGGACTAGCGGCCGATGGCTACAATGAGCAGTTCTTC.

This chain joins TRBV21-1 and TRBJ2-3; the table's D call, TRBD2, was not checked against the DNA. TRBV21-1 is designated a pseudogene. This CDR3 region has 19 residues. The CDR3 protein is CASSKDPGRERERADTQYF. CDR3 nucleotide sequence: TGTGCCAGCAGCAAAGACCCTGGGAGGGAGCGGGAGAGAGCAGATACGCAGTATTTT.

The chain carries TRBV20-1 and TRBJ2-7; possible D gene TRBD1, 6 bases. Deletions cut 3 bases from V and 5 bases from J, with 11 bases between. The CDR3 extends over 12 amino acids. Per the germline V gene, CDR1 is DFQATT and CDR2 is SNEGSKA (reference sequence). DNA of the CDR3: TGCAGTGCTAGTGTCAGGGACAACGAGCAGTACTTC. Amino acids: CSASVRDNEQYF.

The V and J genes are TRBV6-5 and TRBJ2-7; the match to TRBD2 covers 7 bases. This CDR3 contains 14 residues. V lost 6 bases, J lost 2 bases, and 7 bases stayed unmatched. Germline assignment: CDR1 MNHEY and CDR2 SVGAGI. The chain's CDR3 is CASRWASGTYEQYF. The CDR3 coding sequence is TGTGCCAGCAGGTGGGCTAGCGGAACCTACGAGCAGTACTTC.

The V call is TRBV19, the J call TRBJ1-1; a weak D match, TRBD1 (5 bases). V shed 2 bases and J shed 4 bases, with 17 bases lying between them. The length of the CDR3 is 16 residues. The germline V gene has CDR1 LNHDA and CDR2 SQIVND (reference sequence). This chain's CDR3 is CASSIIGSGSGTEAFF. CDR3 bases: TGTGCCAGTAGTATAATAGGTTCAGGGTCAGGCACTGAAGCTTTCTTT.

The chain is built from TRBV19 and TRBJ1-2, with TRBD1 identical over 8 bases. V dropped 5 bases and J dropped 7; count of bases not matched to a gene: 6. CDR1 and CDR2 from the germline V gene are LNHDA and SQIVND (reference sequence). CDR3 size: 13 residues. CDR3 protein: CASSVGDRSGYTF. The CDR3 DNA reads TGTGCCAGTAGTGTTGGGGACAGGTCTGGCTACACCTTC. The whole variable domain, filled in from reference TRBV19 and TRBJ1-2, reads DGGITQSPKYLFRKEGQNVTLSCEQNLNHDAMYWYRQDPGQGLRLIYYSQIVNDFQKGDIAEGYSVSREKKESFPLTVTSAQKNPTAFYLCASSVGDRSGYTFGSGTRLTVV.

The chain uses TRBV19 and TRBJ1-4, with D perhaps TRBD1 (6 bases). Germline assignment: CDR1 LNHDA and CDR2 SQIVND (reference sequence). This CDR3 is built from 14 residues. V lost 6 bases, J lost 3 bases, and 11 bases lay in between. CDR3 coding DNA: TGTGCCAGTAGCCTACAGGGTCCTAATGAAAAACTGTTTTTT. Protein product: CASSLQGPNEKLFF. Supplemented by reference TRBV19 and TRBJ1-4, the full variable domain reads DGGITQSPKYLFRKEGQNVTLSCEQNLNHDAMYWYRQDPGQGLRLIYYSQIVNDFQKGDIAEGYSVSREKKESFPLTVTSAQKNPTAFYLCASSLQGPNEKLFFGSGTQLSVL.

This clone has more than one count but fewer than ten. The chain is built from TRBV2 and TRBJ1-5; a possible D gene is TRBD1 (6 bases). V was cut by 7 bases and J by 7 bases, with 14 bases left in between. The CDR3 extends over 13 amino acids. CDR1 and CDR2 (germline): SNHLY, FYNNEI. This CDR3 is CASNQGLVQPQHF. In nucleotides, the CDR3 is TGTGCCAGCAATCAGGGGTTGGTGCAGCCCCAGCATTTT.

The J gene is TRBJ2-1, the V gene TRBV29-1, with TRBD2 identical over 15 bases. Looked up from germline, CDR1 is SQVTM and CDR2 is ANQGSEA. V trimming: 6 bases; J trimming: 0 bases; junction bases outside the gene matches: 3. CDR3 length: 16 amino acids. Here the CDR3 reads CSVGTSGRSSYNEQFF. The CDR3 DNA reads as TGCAGCGTGGGGACTAGCGGGAGGAGCTCCTACAATGAGCAGTTCTTC.

This clone has just a few counts. This chain connects TRBV28 to TRBJ1-6; D call uncertain. Germline values: CDR1 MDHEN, CDR2 SYDVKM. Deletions cut 6 bases from V and 10 bases from J, with 10 bases between. The CDR3 length is 12 residues. The CDR3, as DNA: TGTGCCAGCAGGTCCCCAGGATCACCCCTCCACTTT. The encoded protein is CASRSPGSPLHF.

The gene calls are TRBV5-1 and TRBJ1-1; a possible D gene is TRBD1 (5 bases). CDR1 SGHRS and CDR2 YFSETQ come from the germline V gene. Trimming left V 7 bases short and J 8 bases short, with 18 bases between. This CDR3 is 13 amino acids long. DNA of the CDR3: TGCGCCAGCGGGGCGGACCCAAGTACGGAAGCTTTCTTT. The encoded protein is CASGADPSTEAFF.

The chain couples TRBV12-3 or TRBV12-4 to TRBJ2-7; 7 positions agree with TRBD2. V gave up 4 bases and J gave up 4 bases; unmatched junction bases: 4. This CDR3 has 13 amino acids. For the CDR3, the DNA is TGTGCCAGCAGTTACGGGAGGCTTTACGAGCAGTACTTC. Amino acid sequence: CASSYGRLYEQYF.

This clone was detected only once. The rearrangement links TRBV19 to TRBJ1-5, with 9 bases fitting TRBD1. Trimming cost V 4 bases and J 6 bases; bases outside gene matches: 7. The germline gives CDR1 LNHDA, CDR2 SQIVND (reference sequence). This CDR3 spans 15 amino acids. CDR3 in DNA: TGTGCCAGTAGTAGCCGGGACAGGGCCGGTCAGCCCCAGCATTTT. It translates to CASSSRDRAGQPQHF.

This clone was picked up one time. CDR3 sequence (DNA): TGTGCCAGCAGTTCATTGACAGGGTGGGCTTTCTTT. Translated: CASSSLTGWAFF. This rearrangement joins TRBV28 to TRBJ1-1; 7 nucleotides align to TRBD1. V lost 4 bases to trimming and J lost 11 bases; unmatched junction nucleotides: 7. The CDR3 loop spans 12 amino acids. CDR1 and CDR2 from the germline V gene are MDHEN and SYDVKM.

This sequence joins TRBV20-1 and TRBJ2-1; no definite D call. The CDR3 has 11 residues. Per the germline V gene, CDR1 is DFQATT and CDR2 is SNEGSKA (reference sequence). V was cut by 2 bases and J by 7 bases, with 6 bases left in between. The CDR3 spells CSARNMNEQFF. The CDR3, as DNA: TGCAGTGCTAGAAACATGAATGAGCAGTTCTTC.

This clone appeared a few times. The CDR3 DNA follows: TGTGCCAGCAGCTTACTACCGACTAGCGGGGGCCGGAGCACAGATACGCAGTATTTT. Translation gives CASSLLPTSGGRSTDTQYF. This chain connects TRBV9 to TRBJ2-3; 12 bases are a match to TRBD2. The CDR3 has 19 residues. The germline gives CDR1 SGDLS, CDR2 YYNGEE. V gave up 4 bases and J gave up 0 bases; unmatched junction bases: 12.

CDR3 in DNA: TGTGCCAGCTCACCGAACGTGGTAACAAACCAAGAGACCCAGTACTTC. Its protein is CASSPNVVTNQETQYF. V is TRBV18 and J is TRBJ2-5, with unresolved D. V was cut by 3 bases and J by 0 bases, with 14 bases left in between. The CDR3 spans 16 residues. The germline CDR1 and CDR2 sequences are KGHSH and LQKENI.

The rearrangement joins TRBV5-1 to TRBJ1-2; TRBD1 agrees at 8 bases. The CDR3 is 15 amino acids. In germline, CDR1 is SGHRS, CDR2 YFSETQ. V trimming: 4 bases; J trimming: 4 bases; junction bases outside the gene matches: 9. CDR3 sequence (DNA): TGCGCCAGCAGCCCGGACAGGGTCGTCGTCTATGGCTACACCTTC. Its protein product is CASSPDRVVVYGYTF.

This clone was recorded only once. The chain has TRBV7-2 and TRBJ1-2; weak D call: TRBD1 (5 bases). Germline-derived CDR1 and CDR2 are SGHTA and FQGNSA. The CDR3 is made up of 13 amino acids. V was cut by 5 bases and J by 2 bases, with 9 bases left in between. CDR3 in amino acids: CASSPQGNYGYTF. DNA of the CDR3: TGTGCCAGCAGCCCTCAGGGAAACTATGGCTACACCTTC.

The rearrangement links TRBV19 to TRBJ1-2; D is perhaps TRBD1 (5 bases). Trimming pared 9 bases from V and 6 bases from J, leaving 17 bases between. The CDR3 is 13 amino acids. Germline values: CDR1 LNHDA, CDR2 SQIVND (reference sequence). The CDR3: CASSTRVRDGYTF. The DNA for the CDR3 is TGTGCCAGCTCTACCAGGGTTAGGGATGGCTACACCTTC.

The chain joins TRBV6-5 to TRBJ2-5, with 7 bases matching TRBD2. Germline V gene sequence: CDR1 MNHEY, CDR2 SVGAGI. V was clipped by 6 bases and J by 3 bases; unmatched bases: 4. There are 13 residues in the CDR3. CDR3 sequence: CASSTGTKETQYF. DNA of the CDR3: TGTGCCAGCAGCACCGGGACTAAAGAGACCCAGTACTTC.

The chain has TRBV28 and TRBJ2-5; 8 bases line up with TRBD1. V trimming: 7 bases; J trimming: 5 bases; junction bases outside the gene matches: 3. The CDR3 runs to 12 residues. Germline V gives CDR1 MDHEN, CDR2 SYDVKM. The CDR3 DNA reads TGTGCCAGCACAGGGGGCTTGGAGACCCAGTACTTC. Encoded protein: CASTGGLETQYF.

This clone showed up many times. This chain links TRBV28 with TRBJ1-5; D is unclear. The CDR3 runs 14 residues. Trimming took off 1 base at V and 6 bases at J, with 10 bases between the two ends. The V gene's germline CDR1 is MDHEN and CDR2 SYDVKM. The CDR3 region is CASSLFSGFQPQHF. The CDR3 nucleotides read TGTGCCAGCAGTTTATTCTCGGGGTTTCAGCCCCAGCATTTT.

This chain connects TRBV30 to TRBJ2-5; D is uncertain. Per germline, CDR1 GTSNPN and CDR2 SVGIG (reference sequence). The V gene lost 0 bases and the J gene lost 4 bases, with 6 bases spanning the gap. The CDR3 loop spans 12 amino acids. The CDR3 loop reads CAWSVVRETQYF. The CDR3 region has the DNA TGTGCCTGGAGTGTGGTGCGAGAGACCCAGTACTTC. Based on the CDR3 plus reference TRBV30 and TRBJ2-5, the full variable domain is SQTIHQWPATLVQPVGSPLSLECTVEGTSNPNLYWYRQAAGRGLQLLFYSVGIGQISSEVPQNLSASRPQDRQFILSSKKLLLSDSGFYLCAWSVVRETQYFGPGTRLLVL.

The chain has TRBV6-5 and TRBJ1-2, with D tentatively TRBD1 (5 bases). Germline values: CDR1 MNHEY, CDR2 SVGAGI. This CDR3 has 13 residues. V was clipped by 6 bases and J by 4 bases, with 12 bases between them. CDR3 sequence: CASSQTALYGYTF. CDR3 nucleotides: TGTGCCAGCAGCCAGACAGCGCTCTATGGCTACACCTTC.

This chain joins TRBV10-3 and TRBJ1-4, with TRBD1 matching over 8 bases. J was trimmed by 6 bases and V by 10 bases; bases with no gene match: 13. The germline V gene has CDR1 ENHRY and CDR2 SYGVKD. This CDR3 contains 15 residues. The DNA for the CDR3 is TGTGCCACAAACGATCCACAGGGGGGCTATGAAAAACTGTTTTTT. It specifies CATNDPQGGYEKLFF.